This entry is about one T cell receptor (beta chain). Source study methods: For nucleated cells, counts were estimated from reference gene primer amplification. Sequencing was performed with immunoSEQ multiplex PCR; in TCRdb, only in-frame clones are kept and a portion is missing. V, J and clone size reflect that table, while D and trimming were determined from the DNA. The data show about 160,000 clones, roughly 90% seen once. Trimming cost V 2 bases and J 2 bases; bases outside gene matches: 5. The germline V gene has CDR1 WSHSY and CDR2 SAAADI. The CDR3 is 16 residues long. The data were taken from a study of blood T cell repertoires in COVID-19. Study-wide background: The United States, Italy and Spain were the sources of the acute and convalescent COVID-19 samples.

The sample comprised peripheral blood. The TCR was taken from a woman in her sixties who had recovered from COVID-19. The genes are TRBV10-2 and TRBJ1-5; TRBD1 matches 8 bases. The CDR3 nucleotides are TGCGCCAGCAGTGAGCCTAGGGACAGGCGCAATCAGCCCCAGCATTTT. This translates into CASSEPRDRRNQPQHF.